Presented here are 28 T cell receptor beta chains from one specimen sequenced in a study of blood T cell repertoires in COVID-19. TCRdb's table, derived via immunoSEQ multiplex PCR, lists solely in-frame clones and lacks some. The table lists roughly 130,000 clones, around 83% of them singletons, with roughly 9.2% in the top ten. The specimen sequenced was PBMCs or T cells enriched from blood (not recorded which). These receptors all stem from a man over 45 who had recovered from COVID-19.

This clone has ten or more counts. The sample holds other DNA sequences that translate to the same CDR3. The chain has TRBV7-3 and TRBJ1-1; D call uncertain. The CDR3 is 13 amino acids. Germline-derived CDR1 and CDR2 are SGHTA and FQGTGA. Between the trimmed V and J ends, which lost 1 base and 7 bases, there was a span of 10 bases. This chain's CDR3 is CASSLKVRDEAFF. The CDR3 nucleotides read TGTGCCAGCAGCTTAAAAGTACGCGATGAAGCTTTCTTT. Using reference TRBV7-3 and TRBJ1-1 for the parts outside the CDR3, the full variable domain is GAGVSQTPSNKVTEKGKYVELRCDPISGHTALYWYRQSLGQGPEFLIYFQGTGAADDSGLPNDRFFAVRPEGSVSTLKIQRTERGDSAVYLCASSLKVRDEAFFGQGTRLTVV.

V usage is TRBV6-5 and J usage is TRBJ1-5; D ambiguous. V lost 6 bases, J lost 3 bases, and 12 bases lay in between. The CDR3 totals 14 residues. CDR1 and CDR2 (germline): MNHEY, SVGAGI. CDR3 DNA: TGTGCCAGCAGCCCAGTTACGAACAATCAGCCCCAGCATTTT. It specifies CASSPVTNNQPQHF.

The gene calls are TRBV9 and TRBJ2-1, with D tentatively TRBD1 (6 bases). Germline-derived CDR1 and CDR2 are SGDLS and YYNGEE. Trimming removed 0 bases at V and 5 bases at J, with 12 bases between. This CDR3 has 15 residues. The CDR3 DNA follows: TGTGCCAGCAGCGTAGCTAAAAGGACAGACAATGAGCAGTTCTTC. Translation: CASSVAKRTDNEQFF.

The CDR3 nucleotides read TGTGCCAGCAGCTTTTGGCGGTCCGAGCAGTACTTC. Translating it yields CASSFWRSEQYF. The chain recombines TRBV5-4 with TRBJ2-7; D not certain. Trimming removed 2 bases from V and 6 bases from J, with 9 bases in between. The germline gives CDR1 SGHNT, CDR2 YYREEE (reference sequence). The CDR3 loop spans 12 amino acids.

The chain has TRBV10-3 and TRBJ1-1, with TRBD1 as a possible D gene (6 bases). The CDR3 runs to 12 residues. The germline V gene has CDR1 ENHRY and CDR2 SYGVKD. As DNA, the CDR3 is TGTGCATCCATGACAGGGAACACTGAAGCTTTCTTT. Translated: CASMTGNTEAFF.

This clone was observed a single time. The CDR3 sequence is CASSLSQGGRYNEQFF. CDR3 bases: TGCGCCAGCAGCTTGAGCCAGGGTGGTCGTTACAATGAGCAGTTCTTC. The chain carries TRBV5-1 and TRBJ2-1, with D possibly being TRBD1 (5 bases). The germline gives CDR1 SGHRS, CDR2 YFSETQ. The CDR3 totals 16 residues. Trimming stripped 1 base from V and 4 bases from J, with 15 bases between.

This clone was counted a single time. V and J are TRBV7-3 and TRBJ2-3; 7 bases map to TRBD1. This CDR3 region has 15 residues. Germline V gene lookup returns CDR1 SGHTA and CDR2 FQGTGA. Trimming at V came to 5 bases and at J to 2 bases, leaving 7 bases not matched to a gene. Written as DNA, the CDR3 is TGTGCCAGCAGCGCAAAAACAGGGGTCACAGATACGCAGTATTTT. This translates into CASSAKTGVTDTQYF.

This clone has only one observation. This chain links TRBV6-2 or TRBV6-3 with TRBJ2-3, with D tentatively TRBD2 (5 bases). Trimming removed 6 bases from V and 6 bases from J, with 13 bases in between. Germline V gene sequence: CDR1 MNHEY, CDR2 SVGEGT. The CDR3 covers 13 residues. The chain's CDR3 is CASSPDGGDTQYF. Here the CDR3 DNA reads TGTGCCAGCAGCCCGGACGGCGGGGATACGCAGTATTTT.

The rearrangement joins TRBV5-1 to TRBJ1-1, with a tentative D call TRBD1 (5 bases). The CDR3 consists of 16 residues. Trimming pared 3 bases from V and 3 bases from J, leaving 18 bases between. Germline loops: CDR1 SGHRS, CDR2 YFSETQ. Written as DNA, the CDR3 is TGCGCCAGCAGCTCATTTAAGTCGGGGGGTGACACTGAAGCTTTCTTT. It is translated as CASSSFKSGGDTEAFF. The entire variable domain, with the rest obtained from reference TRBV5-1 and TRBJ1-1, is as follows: KAGVTQTPRYLIKTRGQQVTLSCSPISGHRSVSWYQQTPGQGLQFLFEYFSETQRNKGNFPGRFSGRQFSNSRSEMNVSTLELGDSALYLCASSSFKSGGDTEAFFGQGTRLTVV.

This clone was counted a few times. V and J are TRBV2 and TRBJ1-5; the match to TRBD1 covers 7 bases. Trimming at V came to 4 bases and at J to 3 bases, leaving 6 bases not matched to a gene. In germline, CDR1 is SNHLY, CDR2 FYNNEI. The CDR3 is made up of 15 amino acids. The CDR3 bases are TGTGCCAGCAGTGTTGGGACAGCCTCCAATCAGCCCCAGCATTTT. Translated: CASSVGTASNQPQHF.

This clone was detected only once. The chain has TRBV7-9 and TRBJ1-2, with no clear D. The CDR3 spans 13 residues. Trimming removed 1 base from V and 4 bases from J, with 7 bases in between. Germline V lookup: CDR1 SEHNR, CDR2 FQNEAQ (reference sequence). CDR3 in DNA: TGTGCCAGCAGCTTAGGAGGGAGCTATGGCTACACCTTC. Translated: CASSLGGSYGYTF.

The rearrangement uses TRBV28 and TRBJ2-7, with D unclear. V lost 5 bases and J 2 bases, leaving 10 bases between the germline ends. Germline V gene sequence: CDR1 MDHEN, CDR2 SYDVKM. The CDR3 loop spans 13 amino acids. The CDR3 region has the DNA TGTGCCAGCAGTCGGGTTGCGGCCTACGAGCAGTACTTC. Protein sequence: CASSRVAAYEQYF.

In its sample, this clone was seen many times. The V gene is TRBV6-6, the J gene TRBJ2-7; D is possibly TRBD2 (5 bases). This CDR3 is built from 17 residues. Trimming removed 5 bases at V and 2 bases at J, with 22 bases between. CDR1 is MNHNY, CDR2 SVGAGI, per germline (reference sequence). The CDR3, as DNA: TGTGCCAGCAGTCTACACCTCCCCTCGACGGGGACCTACGAGCAGTACTTC. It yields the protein CASSLHLPSTGTYEQYF.

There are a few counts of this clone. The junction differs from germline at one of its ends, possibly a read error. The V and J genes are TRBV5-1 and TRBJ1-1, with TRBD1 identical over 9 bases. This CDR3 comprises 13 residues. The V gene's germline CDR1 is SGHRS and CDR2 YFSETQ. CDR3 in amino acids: CASSLDRGIEAFF. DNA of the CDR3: TGCGCCAGCAGTTTGGACAGGGGCATTGAAGCTTTCTTT.

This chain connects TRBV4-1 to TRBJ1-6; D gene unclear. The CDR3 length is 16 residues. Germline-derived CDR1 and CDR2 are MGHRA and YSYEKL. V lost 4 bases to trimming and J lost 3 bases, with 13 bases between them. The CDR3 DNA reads TGCGCCAGCAGCCCGCAGGAAGCCGACTATAATTCACCCCTCCACTTT. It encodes CASSPQEADYNSPLHF.

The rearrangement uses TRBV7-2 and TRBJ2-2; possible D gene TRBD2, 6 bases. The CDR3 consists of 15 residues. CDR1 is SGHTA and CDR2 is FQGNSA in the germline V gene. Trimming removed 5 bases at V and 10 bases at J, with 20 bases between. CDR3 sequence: CASSPGGLRGLELFF. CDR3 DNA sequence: TGTGCCAGCAGCCCAGGAGGCTTGCGGGGTCTGGAGCTGTTTTTT.

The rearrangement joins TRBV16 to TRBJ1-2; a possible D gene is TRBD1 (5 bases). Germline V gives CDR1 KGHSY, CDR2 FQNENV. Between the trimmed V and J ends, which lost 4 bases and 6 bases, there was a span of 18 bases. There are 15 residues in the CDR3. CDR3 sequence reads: CASSPTFDRRHGYTF. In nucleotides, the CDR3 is TGTGCCAGCAGCCCTACCTTTGACAGACGCCATGGCTACACCTTC.

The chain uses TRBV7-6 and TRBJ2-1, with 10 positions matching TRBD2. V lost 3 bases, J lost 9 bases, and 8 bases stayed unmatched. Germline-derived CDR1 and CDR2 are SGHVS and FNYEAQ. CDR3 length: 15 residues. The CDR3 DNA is TGTGCCAGCAGCTTTATAGCGGGGGGCCTCCTTGAGCAGTTCTTC. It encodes CASSFIAGGLLEQFF. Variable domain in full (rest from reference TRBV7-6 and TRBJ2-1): GAGVSQSPRYKVTKRGQDVALRCDPISGHVSLYWYRQALGQGPEFLTYFNYEAQQDKSGLPNDRFSAERPEGSISTLTIQRTEQRDSAMYRCASSFIAGGLLEQFFGPGTRLTVL.

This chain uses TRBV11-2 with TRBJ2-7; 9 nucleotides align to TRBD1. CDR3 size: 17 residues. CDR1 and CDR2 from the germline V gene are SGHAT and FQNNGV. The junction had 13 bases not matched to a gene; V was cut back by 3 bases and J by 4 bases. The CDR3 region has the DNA TGTGCCAGCAGCTTCAACAACAGGGGGCGCGTTTCTTACGAGCAGTACTTC. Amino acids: CASSFNNRGRVSYEQYF.

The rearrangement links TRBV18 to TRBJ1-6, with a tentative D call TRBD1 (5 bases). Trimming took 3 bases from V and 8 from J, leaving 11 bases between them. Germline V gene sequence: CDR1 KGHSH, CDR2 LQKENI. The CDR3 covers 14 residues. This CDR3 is CASSPKGADSPLHF. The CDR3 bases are TGTGCCAGCTCACCTAAAGGGGCCGATTCACCCCTCCACTTT.

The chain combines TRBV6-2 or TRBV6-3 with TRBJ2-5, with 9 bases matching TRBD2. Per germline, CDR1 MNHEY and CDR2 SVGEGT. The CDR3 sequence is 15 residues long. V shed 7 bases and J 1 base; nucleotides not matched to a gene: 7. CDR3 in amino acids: CASNPSTSGQETQYF. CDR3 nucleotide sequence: TGTGCCAGCAACCCCTCGACTAGCGGCCAAGAGACCCAGTACTTC.

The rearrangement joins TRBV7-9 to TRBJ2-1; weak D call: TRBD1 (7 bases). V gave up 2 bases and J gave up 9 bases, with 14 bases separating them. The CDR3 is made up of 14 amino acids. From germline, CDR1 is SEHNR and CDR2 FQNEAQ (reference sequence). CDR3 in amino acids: CASSLQGGIGEQFF. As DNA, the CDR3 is TGTGCCAGCAGCTTACAGGGGGGAATTGGTGAGCAGTTCTTC.

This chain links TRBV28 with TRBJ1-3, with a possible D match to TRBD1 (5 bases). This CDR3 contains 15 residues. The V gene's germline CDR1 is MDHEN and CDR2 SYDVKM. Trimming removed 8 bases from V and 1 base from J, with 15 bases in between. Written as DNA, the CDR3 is TGTGCCAGCGTCCCGACAGACAGATCTGGAAACACCATATATTTT. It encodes CASVPTDRSGNTIYF. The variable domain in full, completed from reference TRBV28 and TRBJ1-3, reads DVKVTQSSRYLVKRTGEKVFLECVQDMDHENMFWYRQDPGLGLRLIYFSYDVKMKEKGDIPEGYSVSREKKERFSLILESASTNQTSMYLCASVPTDRSGNTIYFGEGSWLTVV.

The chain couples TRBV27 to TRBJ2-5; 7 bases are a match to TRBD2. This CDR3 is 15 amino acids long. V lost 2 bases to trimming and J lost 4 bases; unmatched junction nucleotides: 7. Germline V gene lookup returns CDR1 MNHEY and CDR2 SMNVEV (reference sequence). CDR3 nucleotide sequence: TGTGCCAGCAGTTTAATGGGCGGGGGAGGAGAGACCCAGTACTTC. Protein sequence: CASSLMGGGGETQYF.

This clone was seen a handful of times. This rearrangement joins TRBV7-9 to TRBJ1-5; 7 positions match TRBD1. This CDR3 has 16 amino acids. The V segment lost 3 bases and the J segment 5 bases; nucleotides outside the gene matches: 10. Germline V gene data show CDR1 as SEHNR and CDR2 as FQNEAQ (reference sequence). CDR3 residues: CASSLYLGQRYQPQHF. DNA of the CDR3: TGTGCCAGCAGCTTGTATCTGGGACAGCGCTATCAGCCCCAGCATTTT.

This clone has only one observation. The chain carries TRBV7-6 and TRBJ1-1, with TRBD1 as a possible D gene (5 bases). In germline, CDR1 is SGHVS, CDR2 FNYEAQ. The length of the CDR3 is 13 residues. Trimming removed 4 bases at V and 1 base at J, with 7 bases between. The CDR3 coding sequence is TGTGCCAGCAGCTCCACAGGGAACACTGAAGCTTTCTTT. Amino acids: CASSSTGNTEAFF.

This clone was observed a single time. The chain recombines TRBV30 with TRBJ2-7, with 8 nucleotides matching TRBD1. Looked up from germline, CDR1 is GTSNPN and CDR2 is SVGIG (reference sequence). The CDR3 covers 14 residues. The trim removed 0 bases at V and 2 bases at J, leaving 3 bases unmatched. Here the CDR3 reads CAWSVTQGAYEQYF. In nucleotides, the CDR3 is TGTGCCTGGAGTGTAACACAGGGGGCCTACGAGCAGTACTTC.

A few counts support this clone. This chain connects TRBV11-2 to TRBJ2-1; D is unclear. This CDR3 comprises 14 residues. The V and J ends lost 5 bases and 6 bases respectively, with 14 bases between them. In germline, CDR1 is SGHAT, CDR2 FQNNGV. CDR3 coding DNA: TGTGCCAGCAGCCCTCCGACTGCGACCAATGAGCAGTTCTTC. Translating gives CASSPPTATNEQFF.